A single sample is the source of the 32 T cell receptor beta chains below, sequenced in a study of blood T cell repertoires in COVID-19. Assay: immunoSEQ multiplex PCR; the TCRdb copy retains only in-frame clones and omits some. The sample yields some 170,000 clones, more than 75% seen once. Sequenced: peripheral blood. Receptors originate from a woman between 65 and 79 years old with COVID-19, enrolled during active disease.

This rearrangement joins TRBV27 to TRBJ1-5, with a weak D call TRBD1 (6 bases). V lost 6 bases and J 2 bases, leaving 14 bases between the germline ends. This CDR3 spans 15 amino acids. CDR1 and CDR2 from the germline V gene are MNHEY and SMNVEV (reference sequence). The CDR3 DNA follows: TGTGCCAGCAGGGCACAGGGTGCGGGCAATCAGCCCCAGCATTTT. This codes for CASRAQGAGNQPQHF.

The chain recombines TRBV29-1 with TRBJ1-1, with 8 bases aligning to TRBD1. V was clipped by 8 bases and J by 3 bases; unmatched bases: 5. The CDR3 totals 12 residues. Germline CDR1 is SQVTM and CDR2 is ANQGSEA. CDR3 loop: CSSTQGDTEAFF. CDR3 nucleotides: TGCAGCTCAACACAGGGGGACACTGAAGCTTTCTTT.

The CDR3 sequence: CASSQVREGMETQYF. CDR3 bases: TGTGCCAGCAGCCAAGTAAGGGAGGGGATGGAGACCCAGTACTTC. J is TRBJ2-5 and V is TRBV14; TRBD2 aligns across 7 bases. CDR1 SGHDN and CDR2 FVKESK come from the germline V gene. CDR3 length: 15 amino acids. V was pared by 1 base and J by 5 bases, with 7 bases of the junction left unmatched.

This chain joins TRBV15 and TRBJ2-1; TRBD1 matches at 9 bases. V lost 2 bases to trimming and J lost 9 bases; unmatched junction nucleotides: 5. The CDR3 runs 14 residues. Germline loops: CDR1 LNHNV, CDR2 YYDKDF (reference sequence). CDR3: CATSRPTGGSEQFF. The CDR3 DNA reads as TGTGCCACCAGCAGACCTACAGGGGGCAGTGAGCAGTTCTTC.

The genes are TRBV10-3 and TRBJ2-3, with TRBD2 matching over 11 bases. The germline V gene has CDR1 ENHRY and CDR2 SYGVKD. Germline trimming cut 2 bases from V and 4 bases from J; bases unmatched to any gene: 2. There are 15 residues in the CDR3. This chain's CDR3 is CAISEASGRSDTQYF. CDR3 DNA: TGTGCCATCAGTGAGGCTAGCGGGAGGTCAGATACGCAGTATTTT.

The chain carries TRBV19 and TRBJ1-2; 7 nucleotides match TRBD1. The trim removed 5 bases at V and 8 bases at J, leaving 8 bases unmatched. This CDR3 region has 13 residues. The germline CDR1 and CDR2 sequences are LNHDA and SQIVND (reference sequence). Here the CDR3 reads CASSFRQGGGYTF. In nucleotides, the CDR3 is TGTGCCAGTAGTTTTCGACAGGGTGGGGGCTACACCTTC.

V gene TRBV6-5 combines with J gene TRBJ2-4, with TRBD1 identical over 11 bases. The CDR3 length is 14 residues. The germline V gene encodes CDR1 MNHEY and CDR2 SVGAGI. The J segment lost 9 bases and the V segment lost 5 bases, leaving 6 bases of the junction unmatched. The CDR3 sequence is CASSQDRGRAIQYF. DNA for the CDR3: TGTGCCAGCAGTCAGGACAGGGGGCGAGCCATTCAGTACTTC.

The chain is built from TRBV28 and TRBJ2-3; D is unresolved. Deletions cut 6 bases from V and 1 base from J, with 8 bases between. This CDR3 spans 13 amino acids. Per the germline V gene, CDR1 is MDHEN and CDR2 is SYDVKM. The CDR3 DNA is TGTGCCAGCAGCCAGCAGGGCACAGATACGCAGTATTTT. Amino acids: CASSQQGTDTQYF.

The J gene is TRBJ1-3, the V gene TRBV19, with 9 bases matching TRBD1. Germline V gene sequence: CDR1 LNHDA, CDR2 SQIVND (reference sequence). The junction had 9 bases not matched to a gene; V was cut back by 4 bases and J by 5 bases. The CDR3 covers 16 residues. In DNA, the CDR3 is TGTGCCAGTAGTACTGGGACAGGGCGAACTAGAAACACCATATATTTT. Its protein product is CASSTGTGRTRNTIYF.

The gene calls are TRBV2 and TRBJ2-7, with 7 bases fitting TRBD1. Germline CDR1 SNHLY, CDR2 FYNNEI. V trimming: 6 bases; J trimming: 3 bases; junction bases outside the gene matches: 8. The CDR3 runs to 14 residues. This CDR3 reads CASSRQGSDYEQYF. The CDR3 bases are TGTGCCAGCAGCAGACAGGGTTCGGACTACGAGCAGTACTTC.

CDR3 DNA sequence: TGTGCCACCAGCAGACAGGAGGGGTGGGATGAAAAACTGTTTTTT. It specifies CATSRQEGWDEKLFF. V gene TRBV15 combines with J gene TRBJ1-4; D is possibly TRBD1 (5 bases). The CDR3 has 15 amino acids. Germline CDR1 is LNHNV and CDR2 is YYDKDF (reference sequence). Between the trimmed V and J ends, which lost 2 bases and 6 bases, there was a span of 13 bases.

V usage is TRBV30 and J usage is TRBJ1-5, with D uncertain. CDR3 size: 16 residues. V was trimmed by 1 base and J by 0 bases, leaving 13 bases between them. Germline CDR1 GTSNPN, CDR2 SVGIG (reference sequence). The CDR3 here is CAWSDAPVNSNQPQHF. For the CDR3, the DNA is TGTGCCTGGAGTGACGCTCCGGTGAATAGCAATCAGCCCCAGCATTTT.

The chain has TRBV19 and TRBJ1-5; no clear D gene. CDR3 length: 14 amino acids. Trimming shortened V by 3 bases and J by 0 bases, and 6 bases separated the two germline ends. Germline CDR1 LNHDA, CDR2 SQIVND (reference sequence). The CDR3 bases are TGTGCCAGTAGTATCAGAACTAGCAATCAGCCCCAGCATTTT. Its protein product is CASSIRTSNQPQHF.

The chain uses TRBV7-8 and TRBJ2-7; weak D call: TRBD2 (6 bases). The V and J ends lost 5 bases and 0 bases respectively, with 14 bases between them. The length of the CDR3 is 15 residues. The V gene's germline CDR1 is SGHVS and CDR2 FQNEAQ. CDR3 DNA: TGTGCCAGCAGCCCTTTAGCGGTTAGCTCCTACGAGCAGTACTTC. Translated: CASSPLAVSSYEQYF.

The chain carries TRBV10-3 and TRBJ2-7, with 7 positions matching TRBD2. CDR1 is ENHRY, CDR2 SYGVKD, per germline. The CDR3 has 14 amino acids. The V segment lost 2 bases and the J segment 12 bases; nucleotides outside the gene matches: 13. The CDR3 loop is CAISEGEGKGRRYF. CDR3 nucleotides: TGTGCCATCAGTGAGGGGGAGGGGAAGGGGAGAAGGTACTTC.

The chain couples TRBV6-5 to TRBJ1-5; 7 nucleotides match TRBD1. Trimming at V came to 4 bases and at J to 5 bases, leaving 2 bases not matched to a gene. This CDR3 is 13 amino acids long. CDR1 and CDR2 (germline): MNHEY, SVGAGI. DNA of the CDR3: TGTGCCAGCAGTTCAGGGGGGCATCAGCCCCAGCATTTT. Protein: CASSSGGHQPQHF.

The chain carries TRBV27 and TRBJ2-7, with TRBD1 matching 11 bases. The CDR3 totals 15 residues. Germline CDR1 reads MNHEY; CDR2 reads SMNVEV (reference sequence). After removal of 7 bases from V and 2 bases from J, the junction contained 7 bases not matched to a gene. The CDR3: CASTRSGQGAYEQYF. The CDR3, as DNA: TGTGCCAGCACCCGGTCGGGACAGGGGGCCTACGAGCAGTACTTC.

The sample holds one count of this clone. The chain carries TRBV5-8 and TRBJ2-1; 9 bases fit TRBD1. Per the germline V gene, CDR1 is SGHTS and CDR2 is YDEGEE. The junction had 5 bases not matched to a gene; V was cut back by 0 bases and J by 7 bases. This CDR3 region has 15 residues. The CDR3 DNA follows: TGTGCCAGCAGCTTGGGGGACAGGGCTTGGAATGAGCAGTTCTTC. It encodes CASSLGDRAWNEQFF. Using reference TRBV5-8 and TRBJ2-1 for the parts outside the CDR3, the full variable domain is EAGVTQSPTHLIKTRGQQATLRCSPISGHTSVYWYQQALGLGLQFLLWYDEGEERNRGNFPPRFSGRQFPNYSSELNVNALELEDSALYLCASSLGDRAWNEQFFGPGTRLTVL.

The chain is built from TRBV20-1 and TRBJ2-2, with 15 bases matching TRBD2. V lost 6 bases and J lost 4; bases outside the gene matches: 12. The CDR3 is made up of 18 amino acids. The V gene's germline CDR1 is DFQATT and CDR2 SNEGSKA (reference sequence). The DNA of the CDR3 is TGCAGTGCGAGTACCGGGACTAGCGGGAGGCTGGGCACCGGGGAGCTGTTTTTT. Protein sequence: CSASTGTSGRLGTGELFF.

The chain combines TRBV9 with TRBJ2-3; 7 nucleotides line up with TRBD2. Germline V gene data show CDR1 as SGDLS and CDR2 as YYNGEE. CDR3 size: 15 residues. V trimming: 0 bases; J trimming: 7 bases; junction bases outside the gene matches: 8. Written as DNA, the CDR3 is TGTGCCAGCAGCGTAGGGGGGGGTCCCAGGTATACGCAGTATTTT. Protein: CASSVGGGPRYTQYF.

The J gene is TRBJ1-1, the V gene TRBV6-6, with D possibly TRBD1 on 5 matching bases. Trimming cost V 6 bases and J 0 bases, with 8 bases left between them. CDR1 MNHNY and CDR2 SVGAGI come from the germline V gene (reference sequence). The CDR3 sequence is 13 residues long. CDR3 amino acids: CASSQTVNTEAFF. DNA for the CDR3: TGTGCCAGCAGCCAGACAGTGAACACTGAAGCTTTCTTT.

CDR3 residues: CASSYATGGVYEQFF. The CDR3 DNA reads TGTGCCAGCAGTTACGCGACAGGGGGGGTATATGAGCAGTTCTTC. The rearrangement links TRBV6-5 to TRBJ2-1, with 9 bases fitting TRBD1. Germline CDR1 is MNHEY and CDR2 is SVGAGI. The CDR3 sequence is 15 residues long. The J segment lost 8 bases and the V segment lost 2 bases, leaving 7 bases of the junction unmatched.

The gene calls are TRBV10-3 and TRBJ1-4; D is possibly TRBD1 (5 bases). Germline V gene lookup returns CDR1 ENHRY and CDR2 SYGVKD. There are 13 residues in the CDR3. V gave up 3 bases and J gave up 7 bases, with 9 bases separating them. CDR3 sequence reads: CAISDREFEKLFF. DNA for the CDR3: TGTGCCATCAGTGACAGGGAATTTGAAAAACTGTTTTTT.

CDR3 region: CSVKDREAGELFF. The CDR3 region has the DNA TGCAGCGTAAAGGACAGGGAGGCCGGGGAGCTGTTTTTT. The V and J genes are TRBV29-1 and TRBJ2-2; 8 nucleotides line up with TRBD1. Germline lookup yields CDR1 SQVTM and CDR2 ANQGSEA. V was clipped by 6 bases and J by 6 bases; unmatched bases: 6. The CDR3 consists of 13 residues.

This clone was picked up one time. V gene TRBV5-1 combines with J gene TRBJ2-7; perhaps TRBD1 as D (6 bases). Trimming cost V 5 bases and J 5 bases, with 20 bases left between them. Germline loops: CDR1 SGHRS, CDR2 YFSETQ. This CDR3 contains 15 residues. The CDR3 DNA reads TGCGCCAGCAGGGATACAGGGCCACAATCCAACGAGCAGTACTTC. This gives the protein CASRDTGPQSNEQYF.

The chain carries TRBV6-1 and TRBJ1-2; 9 bases agree with TRBD1. Germline V CDR1 and CDR2: MNHNS, SASEGT. This CDR3 region has 15 residues. J gave up 7 bases and V 0 bases, and 6 bases lay outside the gene matches. The CDR3 is CASSEAGTGSFGYTF. The DNA for the CDR3 is TGTGCCAGCAGTGAAGCTGGGACAGGGTCGTTTGGCTACACCTTC.

The chain has TRBV19 and TRBJ1-1, with no clear D. The germline CDR1 and CDR2 sequences are LNHDA and SQIVND (reference sequence). CDR3 length equals 16 residues. The V gene lost 2 bases and the J gene lost 5 bases, with 18 bases spanning the gap. The CDR3 loop reads CASSIMYSGSGTEAFF. The CDR3 bases are TGTGCCAGTAGTATAATGTACAGCGGGTCGGGAACTGAAGCTTTCTTT.

The chain joins TRBV4-3 to TRBJ2-7; D might be TRBD2 (6 bases). The CDR3 sequence is 14 residues long. Germline values: CDR1 LGHNA, CDR2 YSLEER. Trimming removed 0 bases at V and 6 bases at J, with 12 bases between. The CDR3 reads CASSQDGGRGEQYF. For the CDR3, the DNA is TGCGCCAGCAGCCAAGACGGGGGACGGGGCGAGCAGTACTTC.

The J gene is TRBJ1-4, the V gene TRBV30, with D uncertain. Germline CDR1 is GTSNPN and CDR2 is SVGIG (reference sequence). This CDR3 has 14 amino acids. V was shortened by 2 bases and J by 4 bases, with 11 bases between the two germline ends. CDR3 protein: CAWSPGKGNEKLFF. DNA for the CDR3: TGTGCCTGGAGTCCCGGGAAGGGTAATGAAAAACTGTTTTTT.

This chain joins TRBV5-1 and TRBJ1-2, with D possibly being TRBD1 (5 bases). The V gene's germline CDR1 is SGHRS and CDR2 YFSETQ. The CDR3 totals 12 residues. The ends were cut back, 6 bases at V and 8 bases at J, with 14 bases in the middle. CDR3 sequence (DNA): TGCGCCAGCACGTTAGGGACTGGGGGCTACACCTTC. This codes for CASTLGTGGYTF.

The genes are TRBV7-2 and TRBJ2-2; D is possibly TRBD2 (6 bases). Trimming removed 2 bases at V and 3 bases at J, with 13 bases between. The germline gives CDR1 SGHTA, CDR2 FQGNSA. The length of the CDR3 is 16 residues. CDR3 loop: CASSLRAGTHTGELFF. As DNA, the CDR3 is TGTGCCAGCAGCTTAAGGGCGGGGACCCACACCGGGGAGCTGTTTTTT.

This clone was seen a single time. This chain connects TRBV3-1 (or the pseudogene TRBV3-2) to TRBJ2-2, with D hard to call. Germline CDR1 reads LGHDT; CDR2 reads YNNKEL (reference sequence). The CDR3 runs to 16 residues. The V gene lost 0 bases and the J gene lost 0 bases, with 8 bases spanning the gap. Here the CDR3 reads CASSQDGGSNTGELFF. In DNA form, the CDR3 reads TGTGCCAGCAGCCAAGATGGCGGTTCGAACACCGGGGAGCTGTTTTTT.